This T cell receptor beta chain was documented in a study of shared clonotypes between healthy human individuals. Only in-frame clones appear in the TCRdb table, and some are missing; sequencing was by immunoSEQ multiplex PCR. The data show around 990,000 clones, 60% to 80% seen once. This sequence was found in a man aged 18 to 30 in good health. Some clones in this sample may be carry-over from other donors' samples. Sequenced material: memory CD4+ T cells from PBMCs. Stated subset: CD45RA-negative fraction.

CDR3 loop: CASSLLLAGGGTQYF. The DNA of the CDR3 is TGTGCCAGCAGTCTCCTTCTAGCGGGAGGCGGTACGCAGTATTTT. The rearrangement uses TRBV28 and TRBJ2-3, with 11 bases fitting TRBD2. CDR3 length: 15 residues. V lost 5 bases, J lost 8 bases, and 9 bases stayed unmatched. From germline, CDR1 is MDHEN and CDR2 SYDVKM.